The 14 T cell receptor beta chains below all came from one sample that was sequenced in a study of T cell repertoires and leukemia-associated antigens. Antigens for these TCRs are unknown. TCRdb re-called the 5' RACE reads with MiXCR, one entry per CDR3 protein. The sample consists of some 14,000 distinct CDR3 sequences, approximately 37% of them appearing once. Sequenced input: CD3+ T cells sorted from blood and cultured. Receptors originate from a female donor in good health.

This clonotype counts as medium-sized. The chain couples TRBV6-2 or TRBV6-3 to TRBJ1-2, with a weak D call TRBD1 (5 bases). Per germline, CDR1 MNHEY and CDR2 SVGEGT. V was trimmed by 6 bases and J by 11 bases, leaving 19 bases between them. The CDR3 is made up of 13 amino acids. The CDR3 DNA reads as TGTGCCAGCAGCCAACCGCTTGACAGCCGGTACACCTTC. Amino acid sequence: CASSQPLDSRYTF.

Sample share makes this clonotype medium-sized (0.01 to 0.1%). The V call is TRBV5-8, the J call TRBJ1-1, with D possibly matching TRBD1 (6 bases). V was clipped by 4 bases and J by 2 bases, with 15 bases between them. The CDR3 covers 15 residues. Germline values: CDR1 SGHTS, CDR2 YDEGEE. In DNA, the CDR3 is TGTGCCAGCAGCACCGGACAGAGCTTTAACACTGAAGCTTTCTTT. This translates into CASSTGQSFNTEAFF.

With respect to this clonotype: One end of the junction fails to match germline, which may point to a read error. This chain connects TRBV2 to TRBJ2-1; no clear D gene. Germline V gene lookup returns CDR1 SNHLY and CDR2 FYNNEI. The CDR3 is 13 amino acids. CDR3: CASSDDSNNEQFF. CDR3 DNA: TGTGCCAGCAGTGATGACTCCAACAATGAGCAGTTCTTC.

This clonotype appeared a few times. Sequence at one end of the junction differs from germline and may be a read error. The chain is built from TRBV20-1 and TRBJ2-3; D is possibly TRBD1 (6 bases). Germline CDR1 is DFQATT and CDR2 is SNEGSKA (reference sequence). This CDR3 is 15 amino acids long. CDR3 sequence (DNA): TGTAGTGCTACCTGGGACACCGCTCGGACAGATACGCAGTATTTT. Translation gives CSATWDTARTDTQYF.

This chain connects TRBV7-9 to TRBJ2-2, with a tentative D call TRBD2 (6 bases). This CDR3 has 13 residues. Trimming removed 11 bases at V and 6 bases at J, with 16 bases between. The germline V gene encodes CDR1 SEHNR and CDR2 FQNEAQ (reference sequence). DNA for the CDR3: TGTGCCGAAGACGGGAGAACTCCCGGGGAGCTGTTTTTT. Protein sequence: CAEDGRTPGELFF.

This clonotype was counted a few times. One end of the junction varies from germline; a read error may be responsible. J is TRBJ2-3 and V is TRBV4-3; 7 bases fit TRBD2. Germline CDR1 LGHNA, CDR2 YSLEER. This CDR3 has 16 amino acids. CDR3 protein: CAGSTGRGRERNMQYF. The CDR3 DNA reads TGCGCCGGCAGTACCGGGAGAGGGCGGGAGCGAAATATGCAGTATTTT.

This clonotype is classed as medium-sized. The J gene is TRBJ2-2, the V gene TRBV5-1; TRBD2 matches 8 bases. J was trimmed by 3 bases and V by 5 bases; bases with no gene match: 6. The CDR3 has 15 amino acids. Per germline, CDR1 SGHRS and CDR2 YFSETQ. DNA of the CDR3: TGCGCCAGCAGAAAAGCGGGAGTAGACACCGGGGAGCTGTTTTTT. As protein: CASRKAGVDTGELFF.

This clonotype is judged medium-sized. J is TRBJ2-5 and V is TRBV12-3 or TRBV12-4; 12 bases are a match to TRBD2. This CDR3 has 14 amino acids. After removal of 5 bases from V and 5 bases from J, the junction contained 3 bases not matched to a gene. The CDR3 DNA reads as TGTGCCAGCAGTCCTAGCGGGAGGGGCGAGACCCAGTACTTC. This encodes CASSPSGRGETQYF.

By share, this clonotype counts as medium-sized (0.01 to 0.1%). This chain joins TRBV5-1 and TRBJ2-5; D is ambiguous. Germline values: CDR1 SGHRS, CDR2 YFSETQ. Trimming took 0 bases from V and 0 from J, leaving 12 bases between them. The CDR3 is 16 residues long. The CDR3 DNA sequence: TGCGCCAGCAGCTTGGGGAGCAGAGCGTACCAAGAGACCCAGTACTTC. This sequence encodes CASSLGSRAYQETQYF.

This clonotype has a handful of counts. The chain couples TRBV11-2 to TRBJ2-7; possibly TRBD1 for D (9 bases). The germline V and J ends were trimmed by 4 bases and 5 bases, with 30 bases remaining between them. This CDR3 comprises 19 residues. Germline assignment: CDR1 SGHAT and CDR2 FQNNGV. CDR3 in DNA: TGTGCCAGCAGCTCAAAAGGGACAGGGCTTTTCGGGAGGGACCACGAGCAGTACTTC. Its translation: CASSSKGTGLFGRDHEQYF. Full variable domain (outside the CDR3, taken from reference TRBV11-2 and TRBJ2-7): EAGVAQSPRYKIIEKRQSVAFWCNPISGHATLYWYQQILGQGPKLLIQFQNNGVVDDSQLPKDRFSAERLKGVDSTLKIQPAKLEDSAVYLCASSSKGTGLFGRDHEQYFGPGTRLTVT.

This clonotype was counted at least ten times. V and J are TRBV14 and TRBJ2-3; tentatively, D is TRBD2 (5 bases). Trimming left V 1 base short and J 2 bases short, with 7 bases between. Looked up from germline, CDR1 is SGHDN and CDR2 is FVKESK. CDR3 length: 14 residues. The CDR3 reads CASSQAGFTDTQYF. The CDR3, as DNA: TGTGCCAGCAGCCAAGCGGGATTCACAGATACGCAGTATTTT.

This clonotype ranks as medium-sized. The V gene is TRBV20-1, the J gene TRBJ2-1, with 13 positions matching TRBD2. V shed 5 bases and J 8 bases; nucleotides not matched to a gene: 9. The germline CDR1 and CDR2 sequences are DFQATT and SNEGSKA (reference sequence). This CDR3 contains 15 residues. CDR3 in amino acids: CSAGLAGAGGDEQFF. CDR3 bases: TGCAGTGCTGGACTAGCGGGAGCTGGTGGGGATGAGCAGTTCTTC.

The sample holds many counts of this clonotype. The rearrangement uses TRBV6-5 and TRBJ2-3; TRBD1 matches 9 bases. The V segment lost 4 bases and the J segment 1 base; nucleotides outside the gene matches: 6. CDR3 length: 16 amino acids. Germline CDR1 MNHEY, CDR2 SVGAGI. The CDR3 here is CASSSTRQGGTDTQYF. For the CDR3, the DNA is TGTGCCAGCAGTTCGACCCGACAGGGGGGCACAGATACGCAGTATTTT.

The chain carries TRBV27 and TRBJ2-1; 8 positions match TRBD1. Trimming took 4 bases from V and 8 from J; bases not matched to a gene: 10. Germline V gene lookup returns CDR1 MNHEY and CDR2 SMNVEV (reference sequence). The CDR3 length is 15 residues. CDR3 nucleotides: TGTGCCAGCAGTTCCCGGCAGGGGGCCGGGGATGAGCAGTTCTTC. It encodes CASSSRQGAGDEQFF.